The clone carrying this T cell receptor (beta chain) was counted ten times or more. Its matching antigen is unknown. Aged about 6 to 100, donors were systemically healthy Caucasians from Russia. The germline V gene encodes CDR1 MNHNS and CDR2 SASEGT. This CDR3 is built from 14 residues. J was trimmed by 4 bases and V by 7 bases; bases with no gene match: 7. Then a second PCR, running about 7 to 11 cycles, was carried out with a sample-barcoded 5' primer and a J-beta primer mix. Every single cDNA molecule received a tag from a template-switch adaptor with 12 random nucleotides. TCRdb re-derived calls from the 5' RACE reads in MiXCR, one entry per CDR3 protein. The sample has about 700,000 distinct CDR3 sequences; about 34% are singletons. This record belongs to a study of blood T cells in healthy people across ages. Study-wide results and limits: When set beside aged donors, long-lived donors presented more naive CD4+ cells and higher diversity.

The gene calls are TRBV6-1 and TRBJ2-7; 10 bases align to TRBD2. Sequences were obtained from blood. The clonotype was recovered from a woman older than 75 in good health. The CDR3: CASNPAGGPYEQYF. CDR3 nucleotides: TGTGCCAGCAACCCAGCGGGGGGGCCTTACGAGCAGTACTTC.